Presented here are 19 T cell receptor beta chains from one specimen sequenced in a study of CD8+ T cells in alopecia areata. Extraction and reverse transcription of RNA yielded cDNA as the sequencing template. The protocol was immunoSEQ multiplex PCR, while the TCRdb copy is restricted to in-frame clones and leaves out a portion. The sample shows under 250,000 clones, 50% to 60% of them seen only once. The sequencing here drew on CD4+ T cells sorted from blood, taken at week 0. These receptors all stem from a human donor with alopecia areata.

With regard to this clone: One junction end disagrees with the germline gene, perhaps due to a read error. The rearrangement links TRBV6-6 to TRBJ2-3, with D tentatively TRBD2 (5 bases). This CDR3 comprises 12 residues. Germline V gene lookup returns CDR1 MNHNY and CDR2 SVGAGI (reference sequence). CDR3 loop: CASSSSGDTQYF. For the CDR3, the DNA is TGTGCCAGTAGTTCCAGCGGAGATACGCAGTATTTT.

The CDR3 loop is CASSLTGLGEKLFF. The CDR3 nucleotides read TGTGCCAGCAGCCTGACAGGCCTCGGTGAAAAACTGTTTTTT. The chain carries TRBV6-5 and TRBJ1-4, with a weak D call TRBD1 (6 bases). The CDR3 spans 14 residues. Trimming took 6 bases from V and 7 from J, leaving 15 bases between them. Germline CDR1 MNHEY, CDR2 SVGAGI.

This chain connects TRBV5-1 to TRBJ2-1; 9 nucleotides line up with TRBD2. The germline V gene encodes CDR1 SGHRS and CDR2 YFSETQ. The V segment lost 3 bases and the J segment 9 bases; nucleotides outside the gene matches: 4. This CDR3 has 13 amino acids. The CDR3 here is CASSSGLALEQFF. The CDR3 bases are TGCGCCAGCAGCTCCGGACTAGCGCTTGAGCAGTTCTTC.

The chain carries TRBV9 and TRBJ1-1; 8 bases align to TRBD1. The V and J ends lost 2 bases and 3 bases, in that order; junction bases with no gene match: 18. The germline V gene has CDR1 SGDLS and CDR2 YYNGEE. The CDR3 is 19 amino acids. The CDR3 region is CASSVKGQGGELGDTEAFF. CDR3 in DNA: TGTGCCAGCAGCGTTAAAGGACAGGGAGGAGAATTAGGGGACACTGAAGCTTTCTTT. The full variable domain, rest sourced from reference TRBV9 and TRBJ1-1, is DSGVTQTPKHLITATGQRVTLRCSPRSGDLSVYWYQQSLDQGLQFLIQYYNGEERAKGNILERFSAQQFPDLHSELNLSSLELGDSALYFCASSVKGQGGELGDTEAFFGQGTRLTVV.

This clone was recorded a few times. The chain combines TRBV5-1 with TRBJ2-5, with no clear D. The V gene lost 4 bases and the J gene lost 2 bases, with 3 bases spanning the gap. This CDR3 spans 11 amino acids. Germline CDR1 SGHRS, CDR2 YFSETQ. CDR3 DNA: TGCGCCAGCAGCCAACAAGAGACCCAGTACTTC. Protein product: CASSQQETQYF. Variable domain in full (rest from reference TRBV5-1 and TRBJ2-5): KAGVTQTPRYLIKTRGQQVTLSCSPISGHRSVSWYQQTPGQGLQFLFEYFSETQRNKGNFPGRFSGRQFSNSRSEMNVSTLELGDSALYLCASSQQETQYFGPGTRLLVL.

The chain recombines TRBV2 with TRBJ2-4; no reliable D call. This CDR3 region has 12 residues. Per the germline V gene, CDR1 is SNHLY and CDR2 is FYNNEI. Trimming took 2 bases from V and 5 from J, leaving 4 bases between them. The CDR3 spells CASSESQNIQYF. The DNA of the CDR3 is TGTGCCAGCAGTGAAAGTCAAAACATTCAGTACTTC.

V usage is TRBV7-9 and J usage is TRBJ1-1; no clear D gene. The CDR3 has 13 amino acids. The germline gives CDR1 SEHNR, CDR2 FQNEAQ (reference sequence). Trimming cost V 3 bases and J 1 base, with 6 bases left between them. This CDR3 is CASSFEQNTEAFF. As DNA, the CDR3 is TGTGCCAGCAGCTTTGAGCAGAACACTGAAGCTTTCTTT. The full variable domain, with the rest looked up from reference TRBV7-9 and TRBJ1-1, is DTGVSQNPRHKITKRGQNVTFRCDPISEHNRLYWYRQTLGQGPEFLTYFQNEAQLEKSRLLSDRFSAERPKGSFSTLEIQRTEQGDSAMYLCASSFEQNTEAFFGQGTRLTVV.

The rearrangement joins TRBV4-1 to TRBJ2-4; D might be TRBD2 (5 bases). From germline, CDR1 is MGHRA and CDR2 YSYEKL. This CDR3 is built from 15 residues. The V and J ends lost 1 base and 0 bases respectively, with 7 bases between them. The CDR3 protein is CASSQVGLAKNIQYF. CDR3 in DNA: TGCGCCAGCAGCCAAGTAGGACTAGCCAAAAACATTCAGTACTTC.

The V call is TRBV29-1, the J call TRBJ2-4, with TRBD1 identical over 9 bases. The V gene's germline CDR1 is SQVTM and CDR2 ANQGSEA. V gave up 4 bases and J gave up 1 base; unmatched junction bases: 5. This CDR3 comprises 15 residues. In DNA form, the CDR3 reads TGCAGCGTTGCCCCCGGGACAGGGGCCAAAAACATTCAGTACTTC. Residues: CSVAPGTGAKNIQYF.

The CDR3 bases are TGTGCCTGCCCCTCGGGAGGGGCTGATGGCTACACCTTC. It encodes CACPSGGADGYTF. This chain uses TRBV30 with TRBJ1-2, with D possibly TRBD1 on 5 matching bases. Germline loops: CDR1 GTSNPN, CDR2 SVGIG (reference sequence). The CDR3 loop spans 13 amino acids. V was trimmed by 6 bases and J by 6 bases, leaving 17 bases between them.

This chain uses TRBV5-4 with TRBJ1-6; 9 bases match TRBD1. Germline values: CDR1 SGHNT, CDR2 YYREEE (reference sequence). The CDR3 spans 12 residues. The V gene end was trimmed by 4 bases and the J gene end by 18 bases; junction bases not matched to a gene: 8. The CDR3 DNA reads TGTGCCAGCAGCGTACAGGGACAGGGAGACCACTTT. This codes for CASSVQGQGDHF.

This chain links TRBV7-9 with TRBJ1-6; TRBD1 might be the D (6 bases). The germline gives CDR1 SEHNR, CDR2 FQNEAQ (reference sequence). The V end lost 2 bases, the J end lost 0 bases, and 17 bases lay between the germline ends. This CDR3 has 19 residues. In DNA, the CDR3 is TGTGCCAGCAGCTTACCGGTGACAGACAGGAGCTCCTATAATTCACCCCTCCACTTT. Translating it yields CASSLPVTDRSSYNSPLHF.

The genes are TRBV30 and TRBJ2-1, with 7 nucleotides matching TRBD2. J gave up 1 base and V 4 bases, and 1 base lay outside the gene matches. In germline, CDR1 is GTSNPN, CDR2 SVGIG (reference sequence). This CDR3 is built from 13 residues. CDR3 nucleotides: TGTGCCTGGACCGGGAGGTCCTACAATGAGCAGTTCTTC. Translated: CAWTGRSYNEQFF. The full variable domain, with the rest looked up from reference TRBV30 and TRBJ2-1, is SQTIHQWPATLVQPVGSPLSLECTVEGTSNPNLYWYRQAAGRGLQLLFYSVGIGQISSEVPQNLSASRPQDRQFILSSKKLLLSDSGFYLCAWTGRSYNEQFFGPGTRLTVL.

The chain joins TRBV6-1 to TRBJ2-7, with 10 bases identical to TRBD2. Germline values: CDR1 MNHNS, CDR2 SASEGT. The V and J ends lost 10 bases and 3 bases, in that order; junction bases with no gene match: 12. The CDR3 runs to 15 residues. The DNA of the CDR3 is TGTGCCACCCTCGGGGGTAGCGGGGGGAGCTACGAGCAGTACTTC. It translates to CATLGGSGGSYEQYF.

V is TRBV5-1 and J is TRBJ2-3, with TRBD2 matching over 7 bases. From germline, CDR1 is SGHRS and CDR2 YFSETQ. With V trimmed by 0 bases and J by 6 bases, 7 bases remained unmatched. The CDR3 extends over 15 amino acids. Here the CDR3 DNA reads TGCGCCAGCAGCTTGGGCGGGAGCAGGGTTGATACGCAGTATTTT. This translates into CASSLGGSRVDTQYF. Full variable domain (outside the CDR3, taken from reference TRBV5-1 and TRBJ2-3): KAGVTQTPRYLIKTRGQQVTLSCSPISGHRSVSWYQQTPGQGLQFLFEYFSETQRNKGNFPGRFSGRQFSNSRSEMNVSTLELGDSALYLCASSLGGSRVDTQYFGPGTRLTVL.

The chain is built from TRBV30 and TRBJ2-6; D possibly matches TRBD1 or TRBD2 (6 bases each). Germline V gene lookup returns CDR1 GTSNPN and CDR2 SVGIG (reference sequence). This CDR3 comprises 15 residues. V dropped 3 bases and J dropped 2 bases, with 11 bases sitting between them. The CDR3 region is CAWSVGGTGANVLTF. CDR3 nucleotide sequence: TGTGCCTGGAGCGTAGGGGGGACTGGGGCCAACGTCCTGACTTTC.

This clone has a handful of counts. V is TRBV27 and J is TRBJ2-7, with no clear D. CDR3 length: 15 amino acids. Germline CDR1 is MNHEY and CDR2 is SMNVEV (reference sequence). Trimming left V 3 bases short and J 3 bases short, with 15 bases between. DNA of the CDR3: TGTGCCAGCAGTTTCCGATTTCACGTCGACTACGAGCAGTACTTC. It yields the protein CASSFRFHVDYEQYF.

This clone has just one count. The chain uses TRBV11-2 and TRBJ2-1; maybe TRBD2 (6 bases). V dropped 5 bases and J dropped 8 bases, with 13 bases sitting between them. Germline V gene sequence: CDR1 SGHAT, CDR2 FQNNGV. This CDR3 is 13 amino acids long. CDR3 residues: CASSTRDSDEQFF. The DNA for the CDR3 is TGTGCCAGCAGCACCCGGGACTCTGATGAGCAGTTCTTC.

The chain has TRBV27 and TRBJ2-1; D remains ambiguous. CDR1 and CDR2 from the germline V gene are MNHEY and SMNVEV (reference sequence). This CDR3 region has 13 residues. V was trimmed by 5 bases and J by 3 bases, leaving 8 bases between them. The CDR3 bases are TGTGCCAGCAGTCCTAGGAACTACAATGAGCAGTTCTTC. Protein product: CASSPRNYNEQFF.